This entry is about one T cell receptor (beta chain). Its specificity is unknown. These data are taken from a study of human T cells and chemical hapten exposure. Time point meaning: patch test 2, 6 weeks after DPC sensitization. As to treatment: therapeutic diphenylcyclopropenone sensitization with weekly scalp DPC. General observations from the study: TCRs above 1 in 1000 frequency stayed constant with DPC sensitization. Significantly greater numbers of large CDR3 similarity clusters came from expanded TCRs than from controls.

How the authors handled the data: From around 20,000 to 690,000 TCRs were found per sample, with a median of about 100,000. A single record per CDR3 protein comes from TCRdb applying MiXCR to the RACE reads. The authors' filters were not applied to this entry. The sample contains fewer than 85,000 distinct CDR3 sequences, roughly 12% of which appear only once. The germline V gene encodes CDR1 MGHRA and CDR2 YSYEKL. The CDR3 contains 17 residues. The V gene lost 3 bases and the J gene lost 1 base, with 17 bases spanning the gap. This clonotype was sampled from a man aged 18 to 30 with alopecia areata. Some clones in this sample may be carry-over from other donors' samples. This chain joins TRBV4-1 and TRBJ2-3; D is unclear. Source: whole blood, taken in connection with sensitization to the hapten diphenylcyclopropenone (DPC). CDR3 coding DNA: TGCGCCAGCAGCCATCGAACACCGATACGAGGCACAGATACGCAGTATTTT. The encoded protein is CASSHRTPIRGTDTQYF.